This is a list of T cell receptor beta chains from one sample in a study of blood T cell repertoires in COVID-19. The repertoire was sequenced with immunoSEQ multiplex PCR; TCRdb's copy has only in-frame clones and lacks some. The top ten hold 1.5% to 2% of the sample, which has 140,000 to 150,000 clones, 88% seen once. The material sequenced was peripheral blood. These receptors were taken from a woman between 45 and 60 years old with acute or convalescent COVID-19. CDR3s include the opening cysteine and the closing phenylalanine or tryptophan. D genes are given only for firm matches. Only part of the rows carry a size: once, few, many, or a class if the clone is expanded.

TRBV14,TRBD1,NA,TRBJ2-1,TGTGCCAGCAGCCAATCCCGGGACAGGTTAACTAAAAGGTACAATGAGCAGTTCTTC,CASSQSRDRLTKRYNEQFF
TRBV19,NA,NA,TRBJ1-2,TGTGCCAGTAGACTAAGGGCCGGGGGCTATGGCTACACCTTC,CASRLRAGGYGYTF
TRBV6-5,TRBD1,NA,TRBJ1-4,TGTGCCAGCAGTTACTCTCCGACAGGGGTGGTTGAAAAACTGTTTTTT,CASSYSPTGVVEKLFF
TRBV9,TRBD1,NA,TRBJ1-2,TGTGCCAGCAGCGTAGCTCGGGACAGTTTCGTCGGAGGCTACACCTTC,CASSVARDSFVGGYTF
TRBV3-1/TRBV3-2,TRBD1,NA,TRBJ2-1,TGTGCCAGCAGCCAAGAGACAGGGCGTAGCTACAATGAGCAGTTCTTC,CASSQETGRSYNEQFF
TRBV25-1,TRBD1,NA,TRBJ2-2,TGTGCCAGCGAGGGGCCATGGGGACAGGGGGGCACCGGGGAGCTGTTTTTT,CASEGPWGQGGTGELFF
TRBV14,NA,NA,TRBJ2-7,TGTGCCAGCAGCCAGAGCTTCTACGAGCAGTACTTC,CASSQSFYEQYF
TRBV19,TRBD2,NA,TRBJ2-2,TGTGCCAGTAGTACCGTTGCGGGGGGCCCCACCGGGGAGCTGTTTTTT,CASSTVAGGPTGELFF
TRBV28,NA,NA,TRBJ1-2,TGTGCCAGCAGTGTCGACAGGTTTGGCTACACCTTC,CASSVDRFGYTF
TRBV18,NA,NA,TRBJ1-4,TGTGCCAGCTCACCAAGACAGGAAAATGAAAAACTGTTTTTT,CASSPRQENEKLFF
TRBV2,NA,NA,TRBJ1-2,TGTGCCAGCTCCCTGAGGGGAGGTGGTGGCTACACCTTC,CASSLRGGGGYTF
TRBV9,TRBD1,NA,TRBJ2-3,TGTGCCAGCAGCGTAGGCCAGGGGGCGGGAACGCAGTATTTT,CASSVGQGAGTQYF
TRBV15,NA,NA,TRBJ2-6,TGTGCCACCAGCTACTACTCTGGGGCCAACGTCCTGACTTTC,CATSYYSGANVLTF
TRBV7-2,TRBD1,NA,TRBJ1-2,TGTGCCAGCAGCTTAGCGGGTTGGACCCAGGGGGAACATGGCTACACCTTC,CASSLAGWTQGEHGYTF
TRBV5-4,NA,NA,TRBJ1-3,TGTGCCAGCAGCCCCACCTCCGGGACAAAGAACACCATATATTTT,CASSPTSGTKNTIYF
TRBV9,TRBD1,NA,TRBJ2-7,TGTGCCAGCAGCGGGAGCCCAGGGGGCCTAATCTCCGAGCAGTACTTC,CASSGSPGGLISEQYF
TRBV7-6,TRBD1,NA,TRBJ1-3,TGTGCCAGCAGCTTAAGGGTACAGGGGGCCTCTGGAAACACCATATATTTT,CASSLRVQGASGNTIYF
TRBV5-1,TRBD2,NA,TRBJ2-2,TGCGCCAGCAGCTTGGGGACTAGTAAAGCCGGGGAGCTGTTTTTT,CASSLGTSKAGELFF
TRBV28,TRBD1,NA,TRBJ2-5,TGTGCCAGCAGCCCCCCTAGCCCTAGGACAGGGAGCTTTCAAGAGACCCAGTACTTC,CASSPPSPRTGSFQETQYF
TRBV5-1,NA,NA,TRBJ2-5,TGCGCCAGCAGCTACCTAGGACAGGAGGGCGAGACCCAGTACTTC,CASSYLGQEGETQYF
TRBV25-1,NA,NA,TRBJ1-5,TGTGCCAGCAGTGGGTACTTCAATCAGCCCCAGCATTTT,CASSGYFNQPQHF
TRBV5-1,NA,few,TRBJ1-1,TGCGCCAGCAAGGACTCCACGGTTGGGAACACTGAAGCTTTCTTT,CASKDSTVGNTEAFF
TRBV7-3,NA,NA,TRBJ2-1,TGTGCCAGCAGCTCACAAACCGGGGCGGGGAATGAGCAGTTCTTC,CASSSQTGAGNEQFF
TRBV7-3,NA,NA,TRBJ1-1,TGTGCCAGCAGCTTAAGTGGCAGGGCCAACACTGAAGCTTTCTTT,CASSLSGRANTEAFF
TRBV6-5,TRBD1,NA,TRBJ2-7,TGTGCCAGCCTACCAAGCCGGGGACAGGGCTACGAGCAGTACTTC,CASLPSRGQGYEQYF
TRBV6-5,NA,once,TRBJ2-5,TGTGCCAGCAGCTCCAGGGGCCGGCCGGAAAAAGACCAGTACTTC,CASSSRGRPEKDQYF
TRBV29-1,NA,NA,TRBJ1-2,TGCAGCGTTGAGAAAACTCATGGCTACACCTTC,CSVEKTHGYTF
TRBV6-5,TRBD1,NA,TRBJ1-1,TGTGCCAGCAGCCCCAGGGGGAAAAACACTGAAGCTTTCTTT,CASSPRGKNTEAFF
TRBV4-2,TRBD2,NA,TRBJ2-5,TGTGCCAGCAGCCAGAGGGCTAGCGGGTCCCAAGAGACCCAGTACTTC,CASSQRASGSQETQYF
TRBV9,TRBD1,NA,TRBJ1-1,TGTGCCAGCAGCGTAGTATCTACGGACAGGGAGGGAAACACTGAAGCTTTCTTT,CASSVVSTDREGNTEAFF
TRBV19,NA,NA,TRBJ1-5,TGTGCCAGTAGTGGGCAGGCGAGCCAGCCCCAGCATTTT,CASSGQASQPQHF
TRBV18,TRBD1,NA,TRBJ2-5,TGTGCCAGCTCACCACCGTCGCTTGGACAGGGGGAGACCCAGTACTTC,CASSPPSLGQGETQYF
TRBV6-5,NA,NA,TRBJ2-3,TGTGCCAGCAGTCACGGAGGATTTAGGACAGATACGCAGTATTTT,CASSHGGFRTDTQYF
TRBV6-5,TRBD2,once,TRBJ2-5,TGTGCCAGCAGTTACTCGACCGGGGAGGGGGAGACCCAGTACTTC,CASSYSTGEGETQYF
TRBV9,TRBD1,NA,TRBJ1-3,TGTGCCAGCAGCTCTAGGGGGACAGGGGGCATGGGAAACACCATATATTTT,CASSSRGTGGMGNTIYF
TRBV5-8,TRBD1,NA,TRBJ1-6,TGTGCCAGCAGCTGGGGACAGAATTCACCCCTCCACTTT,CASSWGQNSPLHF
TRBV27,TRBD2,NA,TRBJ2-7,TGTGCCAGCAGTTCCCGACTAGCGGGGCTGTACGAGCAGTACTTC,CASSSRLAGLYEQYF
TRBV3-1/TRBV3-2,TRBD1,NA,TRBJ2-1,TGTGCCAGCAGCCAAGTGGGACAGGGGGCCATGAATGAGCAGTTCTTC,CASSQVGQGAMNEQFF
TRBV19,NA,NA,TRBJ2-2,TGTGCCAGTAGTTATGGTCACAGTATGCCGAACACCGGGGAGCTGTTTTTT,CASSYGHSMPNTGELFF
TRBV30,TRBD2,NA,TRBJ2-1,TGTGCCTGGGGGAAACCGGGACTAGCGGGGGTAAGCTCCTACAATGAGCAGTTCTTC,CAWGKPGLAGVSSYNEQFF
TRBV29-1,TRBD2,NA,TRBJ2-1,TGCAGCGTTGTACCCTACGCGGGGGAGGGTTTTCGGGAGCAGTTCTTC,CSVVPYAGEGFREQFF
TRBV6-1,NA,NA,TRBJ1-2,TGTGCCAGCAGTGAGGAGGGATTGGCCTTC,CASSEEGLAF
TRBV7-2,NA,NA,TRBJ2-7,TGTGCCAGCAGCTCGCCGACTAAGGACTACGAGCAGTACTTC,CASSSPTKDYEQYF
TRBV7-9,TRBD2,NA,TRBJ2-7,TGTGCCAGCAGCTCACATAGCGGGAGGGCCTACGAGCAGTACTTC,CASSSHSGRAYEQYF
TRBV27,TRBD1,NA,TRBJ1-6,TGTGCCAGCAGTTTCGCCAATCGACAGGGGTCTTATTCACCCCTCCACTTT,CASSFANRQGSYSPLHF